A selection of T cell receptor beta chains follows, all from one sample in a study of T cells after yellow fever vaccination. MiXCR, applied by TCRdb to the 5' RACE reads, yields one record per CDR3 protein. The table has approximately 130,000 distinct CDR3 sequences, around 15% seen once. The source material was CD8+ T cells sorted from PBMCs, sampled 5 days after the yellow fever booster vaccination. The receptor set was obtained from a man in his late teens or twenties who received the YFV17D yellow fever vaccine. The CDR3 runs from the conserved cysteine through the conserved F or W. Fields, in order: V gene, clone size, D gene, J gene, CDR3 protein, CDR3 DNA. The D gene is left open where the match is weak. Size is omitted from some rows. Given values are once, few, many or a class for expanded clones.

TRBV12-3/TRBV12-4	many	TRBD2	TRBJ2-3	CASSPRAGATDTQYF	TGTGCCAGCAGTCCGCGAGCGGGGGCCACAGATACGCAGTATTTT
TRBV4-2	.	.	TRBJ1-2	CASSPLVGDGYTF	TGTGCCAGCAGCCCCCTCGTCGGGGATGGCTACACCTTC
TRBV28	few	.	TRBJ1-1	CASSRAVNTEAFF	TGTGCCAGCAGTCGGGCGGTGAACACTGAAGCTTTCTTT
TRBV7-9	.	TRBD2	TRBJ2-1	CASTHPLTETSGVYNEQFF	TGTGCCAGCACCCACCCCCTCACGGAAACTAGCGGGGTTTACAATGAGCAGTTCTTC
TRBV7-9	many	.	TRBJ2-1	CASSQGEQFF	TGTGCCAGCAGCCAGGGTGAGCAGTTCTTC
TRBV3-1	once	TRBD2	TRBJ2-5	CASSQALAGETQYF	TGTGCCAGCAGCCAAGCACTAGCGGGGGAGACCCAGTACTTC
TRBV11-1	few	TRBD2	TRBJ2-7	CASSLLGGWQYF	TGTGCCAGCAGCTTACTGGGAGGGTGGCAGTACTTC
TRBV28	.	.	TRBJ2-5	CASSYRGNQETQYF	TGTGCCAGCAGTTACCGGGGGAACCAAGAGACCCAGTACTTC
TRBV9	few	.	TRBJ1-1	CASSAVDSPTEAFF	TGTGCCAGCAGCGCCGTGGACAGCCCCACTGAAGCTTTCTTT
TRBV7-9	.	TRBD1	TRBJ1-1	CASSLLRTGNTEAFF	TGTGCCAGCAGCTTACTACGGACAGGCAACACTGAAGCTTTCTTT
TRBV6-2/TRBV6-3	few	.	TRBJ2-3	CASRAGTAVVDTQYF	TGTGCCAGCAGGGCCGGGACGGCCGTTGTGGATACGCAGTATTTT
TRBV20-1	.	TRBD1	TRBJ2-7	CSARTGGNYEQYF	TGCAGTGCTAGGACAGGGGGGAACTACGAGCAGTACTTC
TRBV28	many	TRBD1	TRBJ1-5	CASRITGVYSNQPQHF	TGTGCCAGCAGAATAACAGGGGTATATAGCAATCAGCCCCAGCATTTT
TRBV6-2/TRBV6-3	.	.	TRBJ2-3	CASSYYEDTQYF	TGTGCCAGCAGTTATTACGAAGATACGCAGTATTTT
TRBV5-4	many	.	TRBJ2-1	CASSSYEAFGQFF	TGTGCCAGCAGCTCCTATGAGGCGTTTGGGCAGTTCTTC
TRBV4-2	.	TRBD1	TRBJ1-2	CASSQDVGTGLPTYGYTF	TGTGCCAGCAGCCAAGACGTAGGGACAGGGCTCCCCACCTATGGCTACACCTTC
TRBV9	.	.	TRBJ1-6	CASSVEGVVGNSPLHF	TGTGCCAGCAGCGTAGAAGGCGTGGTTGGGAATTCACCCCTCCACTTT
TRBV6-5	many	.	TRBJ2-5	CASSYSGVGQETQYF	TGTGCCAGCAGTTATTCTGGGGTGGGGCAAGAGACCCAGTACTTC
TRBV4-3	.	TRBD1	TRBJ1-2	CASSQGQGLTQNYGYTF	TGCGCCAGCAGCCAGGGACAGGGACTTACCCAGAACTATGGCTACACCTTC
TRBV5-1	.	.	TRBJ1-2	CASSTSELRGGYTF	TGCGCCAGCAGCACGTCGGAGCTCAGGGGTGGCTACACCTTC
TRBV7-9	.	TRBD1	TRBJ2-5	CASSLIRTGGETQYF	TGTGCCAGCAGCTTAATCCGAACAGGGGGTGAGACCCAGTACTTC
TRBV7-3	.	.	TRBJ1-2	CASRLWSGGMSYGYTF	TGTGCCAGCAGATTATGGTCCGGGGGCATGAGCTATGGCTACACCTTC
TRBV5-1	.	.	TRBJ2-1	CASSLDGSNYNEQFF	TGCGCCAGCAGCTTGGATGGATCCAACTACAATGAGCAGTTCTTC
TRBV4-1	few	.	TRBJ1-5	CASSQTEGLVNQPQHF	TGCGCCAGCAGCCAAACGGAGGGATTAGTAAATCAGCCCCAGCATTTT
TRBV4-1	.	.	TRBJ2-6	CASSQEVGLNSGANVLTF	TGCGCCAGCAGCCAAGAAGTGGGCCTGAACTCTGGGGCCAACGTCCTGACTTTC
TRBV4-3	.	TRBD2	TRBJ2-1	CASSPRTSIRNEQFF	TGCGCCAGCAGCCCCCGGACTAGCATTAGAAATGAGCAGTTCTTC
TRBV7-9	.	TRBD2	TRBJ2-5	CASSFPSGGKTQYF	TGTGCCAGCAGCTTCCCGTCGGGGGGAAAGACCCAGTACTTC
TRBV7-9	few	.	TRBJ2-3	CASSLGATSTDTQYF	TGTGCCAGCAGCTTAGGGGCGACTAGCACAGATACGCAGTATTTT
TRBV4-2	many	.	TRBJ2-7	CASASTAGSYEQYF	TGTGCCAGCGCCTCGACGGCAGGGTCCTACGAGCAGTACTTC
TRBV6-1	.	.	TRBJ1-1	CASRSFEYREPQAFF	TGTGCCAGCAGATCCTTCGAGTACAGGGAGCCTCAAGCTTTCTTT
TRBV4-1	few	.	TRBJ2-2	CASSHLGPGENTGELFF	TGCGCCAGCAGCCACCTGGGACCCGGGGAGAACACCGGGGAGCTGTTTTTT
TRBV9	many	.	TRBJ2-5	CASSLEVEETQYF	TGTGCCAGCAGCTTAGAAGTCGAAGAGACCCAGTACTTC
TRBV12-3/TRBV12-4	few	.	TRBJ2-3	CASTLGGGPTDTQYF	TGTGCCAGCACCCTGGGAGGGGGGCCCACAGATACGCAGTATTTT
TRBV5-1	few	.	TRBJ2-1	CASSLAAVGNEQFF	TGCGCCAGCAGCTTGGCAGCCGTGGGCAATGAGCAGTTCTTC
TRBV7-2	.	.	TRBJ2-1	CASSLALTELNYNEQFF	TGTGCCAGCAGCTTAGCGCTGACAGAGTTAAATTACAATGAGCAGTTCTTC
TRBV7-6	many	.	TRBJ2-2	CASWVDGELFF	TGTGCCAGCTGGGTTGACGGGGAGCTGTTTTTT
TRBV25-1	.	TRBD1	TRBJ1-1	CASSAPGQHAFF	TGTGCCAGCAGTGCGCCGGGACAGCACGCTTTCTTT
TRBV6-6	few	TRBD1	TRBJ2-1	CASSWDRAYNEQFF	TGTGCCAGCAGTTGGGACAGAGCCTACAATGAGCAGTTCTTC
TRBV4-1	.	TRBD1	TRBJ2-1	CASNPKDRGMGEQFF	TGCGCCAGCAACCCCAAGGACAGGGGAATGGGTGAGCAGTTCTTC
TRBV5-4	once	.	TRBJ2-7	CASQSRDGSYEQYF	TGTGCCAGCCAATCCCGGGACGGTTCCTACGAGCAGTACTTC
TRBV7-8	medium-sized	TRBD1	TRBJ1-3	CASSLVGTGVYDTIYF	TGTGCCAGCAGCTTAGTGGGGACAGGGGTCTATGACACCATATATTTT
TRBV4-1	few	TRBD1	TRBJ1-5	CASSLDRTNQPQHF	TGCGCCAGCAGCCTGGACAGGACCAATCAGCCCCAGCATTTT
TRBV12-3/TRBV12-4	.	TRBD2	TRBJ2-3	CASRGTSGGNTQYF	TGTGCCAGCAGGGGGACTAGCGGGGGAAATACGCAGTATTTT
TRBV5-5	many	TRBD1	TRBJ2-1	CASSLEGQGVYNEQFF	TGTGCCAGCAGCTTGGAGGGCCAGGGGGTGTACAATGAGCAGTTCTTC
TRBV6-2/TRBV6-3	many	TRBD1	TRBJ2-5	CASSFTTGEETQYF	TGTGCCAGCAGTTTCACGACAGGGGAAGAGACCCAGTACTTC
TRBV5-1	.	.	TRBJ2-3	CASSFPTTSTDTQYF	TGCGCCAGCAGCTTCCCGACAACTAGCACAGATACGCAGTATTTT
TRBV5-1	few	TRBD2	TRBJ2-3	CASRPRSLAGGSTDTQYF	TGCGCCAGCAGGCCCCGGTCCCTAGCGGGGGGAAGCACAGATACGCAGTATTTT
TRBV3-1	.	.	TRBJ1-6	CASSQGLVGTPLHF	TGTGCCAGCAGCCAAGGCCTGGTGGGTACACCCCTCCACTTT
TRBV11-2	many	.	TRBJ2-2	CASTPQWGNTGELFF	TGTGCCAGCACCCCGCAGTGGGGGAACACCGGGGAGCTGTTTTTT
TRBV2	.	TRBD2	TRBJ2-3	CASGSGGAWTPTDTQYF	TGTGCCAGCGGCTCGGGGGGAGCCTGGACTCCCACAGATACGCAGTATTTT
TRBV4-2	few	.	TRBJ2-3	CASSQDLTPDTQYF	TGTGCCAGCAGCCAAGATCTCACCCCAGATACGCAGTATTTT
TRBV10-3	.	.	TRBJ2-7	CAISESSAYEQYF	TGTGCCATCAGTGAGTCCAGCGCTTACGAGCAGTACTTC
TRBV4-3	.	TRBD1	TRBJ1-1	CASSQDRGRPEAFF	TGCGCCAGCAGCCAGGACAGGGGAAGGCCTGAAGCTTTCTTT
TRBV27	.	TRBD1	TRBJ2-5	CASSPYWTGGRKTQYF	TGTGCCAGCAGTCCCTACTGGACAGGGGGCCGGAAGACCCAGTACTTC
TRBV5-1	.	.	TRBJ1-1	CASSGGRTNTEAFF	TGCGCCAGCAGCGGAGGACGGACGAACACTGAAGCTTTCTTT
TRBV28	.	.	TRBJ2-2	CASSFAHRELFF	TGTGCCAGCAGTTTCGCACATCGGGAGCTGTTTTTT
TRBV7-3	few	.	TRBJ2-3	CASSLAPGPTDTQYF	TGTGCCAGCAGCTTAGCACCGGGCCCCACGGATACGCAGTATTTT
TRBV4-3	.	.	TRBJ1-2	CASSQDPAVNYGYTF	TGCGCCAGCAGCCAAGATCCAGCGGTGAACTATGGCTACACCTTC
TRBV28	.	.	TRBJ1-1	CASSAPGATEAFF	TGTGCCAGCAGTGCCCCGGGGGCGACTGAAGCTTTCTTT